The 31 T cell receptor beta chains listed next were all sequenced from one sample in a study of blood T cells in healthy people across ages. The authors ran a second PCR of roughly 6 to 12 cycles using a sample-barcoded 5' primer and a J-beta primer mix. MiXCR was run by TCRdb on the 5' RACE reads, yielding one entry per CDR3 protein. The sample lists approximately 1.5 million distinct CDR3 sequences, approximately 43% occurring once. Sequences were obtained from blood. These receptors all come from a woman between 18 and 29 years old in good health.

This chain uses TRBV5-1 with TRBJ2-7; possible D gene TRBD1, 5 bases. V lost 0 bases to trimming and J lost 1 base, with 11 bases between them. Looked up from germline, CDR1 is SGHRS and CDR2 is YFSETQ. The CDR3 is 15 residues long. Here the CDR3 DNA reads TGCGCCAGCAGCTTGGTAGGGGCCCGGTCCTACGAGCAGTACTTC. It specifies CASSLVGARSYEQYF.

The CDR3 DNA sequence: TGTGCCAGCACCCAGGGACTAGCGGGCGCCGCGTTAAAGCAGTATTTT. The encoded protein is CASTQGLAGAALKQYF. The chain couples TRBV7-2 to TRBJ2-3, with TRBD2 identical over 12 bases. Germline V gene sequence: CDR1 SGHTA, CDR2 FQGNSA. This CDR3 is 16 amino acids long. V gave up 7 bases and J gave up 11 bases; unmatched junction bases: 16.

The chain links TRBV3-1 to TRBJ2-5; 9 bases match TRBD2. V was clipped by 0 bases and J by 5 bases; unmatched bases: 13. Germline CDR1 is LGHDT and CDR2 is YNNKEL (reference sequence). CDR3 length: 18 amino acids. This CDR3 reads CASSQDRRKGREGETQYF. The CDR3 nucleotides are TGTGCCAGCAGCCAAGATCGGCGAAAAGGGCGGGAGGGGGAGACCCAGTACTTC.

This clonotype turned up a few times. The rearrangement joins TRBV2 to TRBJ1-4; D is perhaps TRBD1 (6 bases). With 6 bases removed from V and 8 bases from J, the gap between germline ends came to 10 bases. Germline V gives CDR1 SNHLY, CDR2 FYNNEI. The CDR3 contains 12 residues. The CDR3 loop is CASRQGGEKLFF. The CDR3 DNA follows: TGTGCCAGCAGACAGGGCGGCGAAAAACTGTTTTTT.

This clonotype was detected only a few times. The J gene is TRBJ2-1, the V gene TRBV5-1; the D gene is possibly TRBD1 (6 bases). Deletions cut 4 bases from V and 6 bases from J, with 17 bases between. Per the germline V gene, CDR1 is SGHRS and CDR2 is YFSETQ. CDR3 length: 15 residues. CDR3 nucleotide sequence: TGCGCCAGCAGCCCCGGGACCCTAGGGGGCAATGAGCAGTTCTTC. As protein: CASSPGTLGGNEQFF. The complete variable domain, with remaining parts taken from reference TRBV5-1 and TRBJ2-1, reads KAGVTQTPRYLIKTRGQQVTLSCSPISGHRSVSWYQQTPGQGLQFLFEYFSETQRNKGNFPGRFSGRQFSNSRSEMNVSTLELGDSALYLCASSPGTLGGNEQFFGPGTRLTVL.

Comment on this clonotype: With a much larger clone just one base away, this may be a read error. The chain recombines TRBV6-2 or TRBV6-3 with TRBJ1-5, with 7 bases identical to TRBD1. CDR1 and CDR2 (germline): MNHEY, SVGEGT. The length of the CDR3 is 13 residues. CDR3 sequence: CASGYRGGQPQHF. The CDR3 bases are TGTGCCAGCGGTTACAGGGGAGGTCAGCCCCAGCATTTT.

Written as DNA, the CDR3 is TGTGCCAGCAGTTACCGCCCTGGGATCCTCACAGATACGCAGTATTTT. Its protein is CASSYRPGILTDTQYF. The chain links TRBV6-2 or TRBV6-3 to TRBJ2-3; D is undetermined. Germline values: CDR1 MNHEY, CDR2 SVGEGT. V dropped 2 bases and J dropped 2 bases, with 14 bases sitting between them. This CDR3 region has 16 residues.

In its sample, this clonotype was seen a few times. V gene TRBV12-3 or TRBV12-4 combines with J gene TRBJ1-1, with D uncertain. Trimming left V 5 bases short and J 5 bases short, with 12 bases between. This CDR3 contains 13 residues. The CDR3 protein is CASSVSMVTEAFF. DNA for the CDR3: TGTGCCAGCAGTGTTAGTATGGTTACTGAAGCTTTCTTT.

The chain joins TRBV10-3 to TRBJ1-1; D is uncertain. Germline loops: CDR1 ENHRY, CDR2 SYGVKD. V was pared by 2 bases and J by 11 bases, with 15 bases between. The CDR3 length is 13 residues. CDR3 in amino acids: CAISERRIGVAFF. CDR3 sequence (DNA): TGTGCCATCAGTGAGCGACGGATTGGAGTGGCTTTCTTT.

The chain couples TRBV20-1 to TRBJ2-7; unclear D gene. CDR1 is DFQATT and CDR2 is SNEGSKA in the germline V gene (reference sequence). V lost 5 bases, J lost 2 bases, and 13 bases lay in between. The CDR3 length is 13 residues. The CDR3 is CSAYPELTYEQYF. In DNA form, the CDR3 reads TGCAGTGCTTACCCCGAGTTAACCTACGAGCAGTACTTC.

The table lists this clonotype with a few counts. The chain links TRBV7-9 to TRBJ2-5; D perhaps matches TRBD2 (5 bases). The DNA end lines up better with TRBJ2-7; the J call may be wrong. The CDR3 sequence is 17 residues long. Germline loops: CDR1 SEHNR, CDR2 FQNEAQ (reference sequence). CDR3 nucleotide sequence: TGTGCCAGCAGCGAATTGGATAAGGGCAAAGCGGTTTACGAGCAGTACTTC. Its protein product is CASSELDKGKAVYEQYF.

The chain is built from TRBV4-3 and TRBJ2-3; D gene uncertain. The CDR3 is made up of 13 amino acids. Germline V lookup: CDR1 LGHNA, CDR2 YSLEER. The V gene lost 6 bases and the J gene lost 6 bases, with 13 bases spanning the gap. The CDR3 sequence: CASSRNLRDTQYF. The CDR3, as DNA: TGCGCCAGCAGTCGAAACCTCCGGGATACGCAGTATTTT.

The chain links TRBV4-3 to TRBJ1-2, with D unresolved. Germline CDR1 LGHNA, CDR2 YSLEER. With 0 bases removed from V and 8 bases from J, the gap between germline ends came to 13 bases. There are 14 residues in the CDR3. The DNA of the CDR3 is TGCGCCAGCAGCCAAGATCTTGGTTATAGGGGCTACACCTTC. Amino acids: CASSQDLGYRGYTF.

The chain combines TRBV25-1 with TRBJ1-6; the D is unclear. Trimming took off 2 bases at V and 10 bases at J, with 15 bases between the two ends. The CDR3 has 15 residues. Germline values: CDR1 MGHDK, CDR2 SYGVNS. The CDR3 DNA reads TGTGCCAGCAGTGAAGGGAAAAGGGTCCTATCACCCCTCCACTTT. It codes for CASSEGKRVLSPLHF.

The gene calls are TRBV4-3 and TRBJ2-1; tentative D call: TRBD1 (5 bases). CDR1 is LGHNA and CDR2 is YSLEER in the germline V gene. V shed 2 bases and J shed 3 bases, with 11 bases lying between them. The CDR3 runs to 15 residues. CDR3 amino acids: CASSQTRQIYNEQFF. Here the CDR3 DNA reads TGCGCCAGCAGCCAAACGAGACAGATCTACAATGAGCAGTTCTTC.

V and J are TRBV7-2 and TRBJ2-1; D is unclear. Trimming removed 3 bases at V and 13 bases at J, with 16 bases between. There are 13 residues in the CDR3. The germline V gene has CDR1 SGHTA and CDR2 FQGNSA. This chain's CDR3 is CASSFLLGRAQFF. In DNA, the CDR3 is TGTGCCAGCAGCTTCCTCTTAGGTCGGGCTCAGTTCTTC. Full variable domain (missing parts from reference TRBV7-2 and TRBJ2-1): GAGVSQSPSNKVTEKGKDVELRCDPISGHTALYWYRQSLGQGLEFLIYFQGNSAPDKSGLPSDRFSAERTGGSVSTLTIQRTQQEDSAVYLCASSFLLGRAQFFGPGTRLTVL.

Regarding this clonotype: At one boundary the junction diverges from the germline segment, which might be a read error. The V and J genes are TRBV29-1 and TRBJ2-3, with D maybe TRBD2 (6 bases). The CDR3 is 14 amino acids. Germline loops: CDR1 SQVTM, CDR2 ANQGSEA. The CDR3 DNA reads as TGCAACGTTGAGCCGGGACTCCACACAGATACGCAGTATTTT. Protein sequence: CNVEPGLHTDTQYF.

The rearrangement links TRBV27 to TRBJ2-4, with D hard to call. The CDR3 is 14 amino acids. Trimming shortened V by 1 base and J by 7 bases, and 11 bases separated the two germline ends. The germline V gene encodes CDR1 MNHEY and CDR2 SMNVEV (reference sequence). The CDR3: CASSLYFSRNIQYF. CDR3 DNA sequence: TGTGCCAGCAGTTTATATTTCTCAAGGAACATTCAGTACTTC.

The chain uses TRBV28 and TRBJ2-5, with 7 nucleotides matching TRBD1. With the DNA end fitting TRBJ2-7 better, the J assignment may be wrong. Germline V gene lookup returns CDR1 MDHEN and CDR2 SYDVKM. The CDR3 runs 17 residues. This CDR3 reads CASSGDFNRGPNYEQYF. CDR3 bases: TGTGCCAGCAGTGGAGACTTCAACAGGGGACCTAACTACGAGCAGTACTTC.

Details on this clonotype: At one of its ends the junction is not consistent with the germline gene, which may arise from a read error. CDR3 sequence (DNA): TGTGTCAGCAGTTACTGGGACCCCGGCTACCAGAACACTGAAGCTTTCTTT. Translated, it gives CVSSYWDPGYQNTEAFF. The J gene is TRBJ1-1, the V gene TRBV6-2 or TRBV6-3; D is possibly TRBD1 (5 bases). Germline assignment: CDR1 MNHEY and CDR2 SVGEGT. The CDR3 is 17 residues long.

The chain employs TRBV14 and TRBJ2-3, with no clear D. V dropped 3 bases and J dropped 0 bases, with 10 bases sitting between them. CDR3 length: 15 residues. Germline lookup yields CDR1 SGHDN and CDR2 FVKESK. The DNA for the CDR3 is TGTGCCAGCAGCCACGGTGGTTCTAGCACAGATACGCAGTATTTT. Its protein is CASSHGGSSTDTQYF.

This clonotype has more than one count but fewer than ten. The CDR3 region is CASSMTSSYNEQFF. CDR3 DNA: TGTGCCAGCAGTATGACAAGCTCCTACAATGAGCAGTTCTTC. The chain recombines TRBV6-1 with TRBJ2-1; D gene uncertain. Germline lookup yields CDR1 MNHNS and CDR2 SASEGT. V shed 5 bases and J shed 0 bases, with 8 bases lying between them. This CDR3 comprises 14 residues.

In DNA, the CDR3 is TGTGCCAGCAGTTTCCGAGGGGGTGATGAAAAACTGTTTTTT. Amino acid sequence: CASSFRGGDEKLFF. The gene calls are TRBV12-3 or TRBV12-4 and TRBJ1-4; a weak D match, TRBD1 (6 bases). The V end lost 3 bases, the J end lost 6 bases, and 11 bases lay between the germline ends. The CDR3 length is 14 residues.

This clonotype was observed a single time. The chain couples TRBV15 to TRBJ2-7, with 12 nucleotides matching TRBD2. Germline CDR1 reads LNHNV; CDR2 reads YYDKDF (reference sequence). The CDR3 is 16 amino acids. Trimming removed 3 bases from V and 7 bases from J; junction bases left unmatched: 10. The CDR3 reads CATSSTLAGGYNEQYF. The DNA of the CDR3 is TGTGCCACCAGCAGTACACTAGCGGGAGGCTACAATGAGCAGTACTTC.

The chain joins TRBV7-2 to TRBJ2-3; perhaps TRBD2 as D (5 bases). Trimming took 7 bases from V and 3 from J, leaving 26 bases between them. Looked up from germline, CDR1 is SGHTA and CDR2 is FQGNSA. CDR3 length equals 18 residues. CDR3 amino acids: CASTTLPPGERETDTQYF. As DNA, the CDR3 is TGTGCCAGCACCACTCTACCTCCCGGGGAGAGGGAAACAGATACGCAGTATTTT.

There are a few counts of this clonotype. A read error may produce the germline difference seen at one junction end. V usage is TRBV6-5 and J usage is TRBJ2-3; TRBD1 is a possible D gene (5 bases). Germline-derived CDR1 and CDR2 are MNHEY and SVGAGI. This CDR3 has 12 amino acids. The CDR3 sequence is CAISYSRGTQYF. CDR3 nucleotide sequence: TGTGCCATCAGTTACTCAAGGGGCACGCAGTATTTT.

The chain joins TRBV2 to TRBJ2-4, with 12 bases that match TRBD2. The end of the DNA is better explained by TRBJ2-7, so the J call may be wrong. The germline V gene encodes CDR1 SNHLY and CDR2 FYNNEI. This CDR3 has 14 amino acids. The CDR3 bases are TGTGCCAGCAGCTTCGGGACTAGCGGGCGCGAGCAGTACTTC. This translates into CASSFGTSGREQYF.

The J gene is TRBJ2-2, the V gene TRBV4-1; a weak D match, TRBD2 (5 bases). CDR1 and CDR2 (germline): MGHRA, YSYEKL. This CDR3 has 16 residues. V gave up 2 bases and J gave up 3 bases, with 13 bases separating them. The DNA of the CDR3 is TGCGCCAGCAGCCAAAGACGGCGGGTGGACACCGGGGAGCTGTTTTTT. Its protein is CASSQRRRVDTGELFF.

This clonotype showed up just a few times. The chain carries TRBV10-3 and TRBJ2-1; 9 nucleotides line up with TRBD2. J lost 1 base, V lost 10 bases, and 5 bases had no gene match. The CDR3 spans 14 residues. From germline, CDR1 is ENHRY and CDR2 SYGVKD. DNA of the CDR3: TGTGCCACTTCAGCGGGAGGATCCTACAATGAGCAGTTCTTC. Residues: CATSAGGSYNEQFF.

The rearrangement uses TRBV27 and TRBJ2-1; 7 positions match TRBD2. CDR3 length: 15 residues. Germline V gene data show CDR1 as MNHEY and CDR2 as SMNVEV (reference sequence). V lost 6 bases, J lost 3 bases, and 8 bases stayed unmatched. CDR3 DNA sequence: TGTGCCAGCAGGGCCCTAGCGGCCAACTACAATGAGCAGTTCTTC. This translates into CASRALAANYNEQFF.

This clonotype was recorded a few times. The chain uses TRBV2 and TRBJ1-2; 7 nucleotides line up with TRBD1. V shed 3 bases, J shed 5 bases, and the junction held 3 bases outside the gene matches. CDR1 and CDR2 from the germline V gene are SNHLY and FYNNEI. This CDR3 contains 13 residues. For the CDR3, the DNA is TGTGCCAGCAGTGATGACAGGGTTTATGGCTACACCTTC. It encodes CASSDDRVYGYTF.